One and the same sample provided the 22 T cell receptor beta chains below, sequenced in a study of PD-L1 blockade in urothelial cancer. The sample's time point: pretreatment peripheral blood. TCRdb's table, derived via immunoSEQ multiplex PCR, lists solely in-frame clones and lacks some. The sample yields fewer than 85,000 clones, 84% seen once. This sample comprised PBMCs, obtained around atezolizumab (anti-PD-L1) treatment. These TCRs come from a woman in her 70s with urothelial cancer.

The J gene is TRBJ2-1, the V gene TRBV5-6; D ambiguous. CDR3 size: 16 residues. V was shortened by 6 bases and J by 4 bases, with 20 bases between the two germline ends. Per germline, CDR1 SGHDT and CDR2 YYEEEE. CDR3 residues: CASIPPAALRYNEQFF. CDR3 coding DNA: TGTGCCAGCATCCCCCCGGCGGCCCTGCGGTACAATGAGCAGTTCTTC. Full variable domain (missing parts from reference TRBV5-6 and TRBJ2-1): DAGVTQSPTHLIKTRGQQVTLRCSPKSGHDTVSWYQQALGQGPQFIFQYYEEEERQRGNFPDRFSGHQFPNYSSELNVNALLLGDSALYLCASIPPAALRYNEQFFGPGTRLTVL.

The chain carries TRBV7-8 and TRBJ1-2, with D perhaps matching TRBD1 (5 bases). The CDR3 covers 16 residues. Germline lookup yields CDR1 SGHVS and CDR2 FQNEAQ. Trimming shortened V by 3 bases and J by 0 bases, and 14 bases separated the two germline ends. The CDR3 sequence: CASSFQGVGANYGYTF. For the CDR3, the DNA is TGTGCCAGCAGCTTTCAGGGCGTAGGGGCTAACTATGGCTACACCTTC.

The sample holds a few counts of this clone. The CDR3 protein is CASSLTAGAIAVYEQYF. The CDR3 DNA is TGTGCCAGCAGCTTGACCGCAGGGGCTATCGCAGTCTACGAGCAGTACTTC. The chain employs TRBV5-6 and TRBJ2-7, with D possibly matching TRBD1 (6 bases). V was pared by 1 base and J by 3 bases, with 20 bases between. Germline CDR1 and CDR2: SGHDT and YYEEEE. The CDR3 loop spans 17 amino acids.

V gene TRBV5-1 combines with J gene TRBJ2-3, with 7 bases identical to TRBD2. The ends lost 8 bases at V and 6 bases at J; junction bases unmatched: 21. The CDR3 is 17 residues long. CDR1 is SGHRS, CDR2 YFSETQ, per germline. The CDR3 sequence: CASSQGAGALHGDTQYF. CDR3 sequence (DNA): TGCGCCAGTTCCCAAGGGGCGGGAGCGCTGCACGGTGATACGCAGTATTTT.

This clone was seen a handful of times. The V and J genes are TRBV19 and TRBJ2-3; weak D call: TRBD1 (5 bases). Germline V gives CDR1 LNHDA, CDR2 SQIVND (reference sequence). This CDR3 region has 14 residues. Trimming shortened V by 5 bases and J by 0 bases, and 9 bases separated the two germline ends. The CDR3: CASSRQPSTDTQYF. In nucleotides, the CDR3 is TGTGCCAGTAGTCGACAGCCTAGCACAGATACGCAGTATTTT.

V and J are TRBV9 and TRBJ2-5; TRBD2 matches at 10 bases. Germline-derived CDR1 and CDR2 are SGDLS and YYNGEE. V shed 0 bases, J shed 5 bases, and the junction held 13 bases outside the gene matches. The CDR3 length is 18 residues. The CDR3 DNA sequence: TGTGCCAGCAGCGTAGGTTCGAGGCAGCGGGGGGGCCGGGAGACCCAGTACTTC. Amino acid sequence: CASSVGSRQRGGRETQYF.

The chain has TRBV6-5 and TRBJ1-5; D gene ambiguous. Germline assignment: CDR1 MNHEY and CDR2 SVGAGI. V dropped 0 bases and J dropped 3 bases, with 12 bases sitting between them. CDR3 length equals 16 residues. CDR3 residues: CASSYSGDVINQPQHF. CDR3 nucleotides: TGTGCCAGCAGTTACTCGGGAGATGTCATCAATCAGCCCCAGCATTTT.

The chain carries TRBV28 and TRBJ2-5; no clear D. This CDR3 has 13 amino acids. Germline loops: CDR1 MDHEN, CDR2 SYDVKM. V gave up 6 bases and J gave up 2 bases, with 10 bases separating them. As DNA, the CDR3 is TGTGCCAGCAGGGCTACGGGTCAAGAGACCCAGTACTTC. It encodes CASRATGQETQYF.

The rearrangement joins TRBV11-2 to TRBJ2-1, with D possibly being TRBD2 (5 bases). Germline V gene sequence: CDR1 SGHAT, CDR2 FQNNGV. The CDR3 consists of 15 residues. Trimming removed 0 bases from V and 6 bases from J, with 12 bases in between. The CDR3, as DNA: TGTGCCAGCAGCTTAGACTTCGGGATTCTCAATGAGCAGTTCTTC. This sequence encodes CASSLDFGILNEQFF.

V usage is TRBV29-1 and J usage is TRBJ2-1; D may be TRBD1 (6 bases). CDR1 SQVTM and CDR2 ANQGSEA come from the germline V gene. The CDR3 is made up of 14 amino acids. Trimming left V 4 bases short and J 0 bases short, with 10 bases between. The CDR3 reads CSVVQGGSYNEQFF. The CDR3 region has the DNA TGCAGCGTTGTACAGGGCGGCTCCTACAATGAGCAGTTCTTC.

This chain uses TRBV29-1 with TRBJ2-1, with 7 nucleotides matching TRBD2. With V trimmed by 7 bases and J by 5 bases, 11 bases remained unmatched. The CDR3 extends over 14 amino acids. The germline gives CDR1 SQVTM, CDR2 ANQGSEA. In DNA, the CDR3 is TGCAGCGCCTCACTAGGGGCGGGAGACAATGAGCAGTTCTTC. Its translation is CSASLGAGDNEQFF.

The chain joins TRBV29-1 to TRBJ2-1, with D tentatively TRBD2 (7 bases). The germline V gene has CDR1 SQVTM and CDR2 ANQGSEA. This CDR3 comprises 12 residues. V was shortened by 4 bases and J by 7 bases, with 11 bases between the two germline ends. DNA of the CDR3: TGCAGCGTTGTAGGGGGGGGGAATGAGCAGTTCTTC. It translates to CSVVGGGNEQFF.

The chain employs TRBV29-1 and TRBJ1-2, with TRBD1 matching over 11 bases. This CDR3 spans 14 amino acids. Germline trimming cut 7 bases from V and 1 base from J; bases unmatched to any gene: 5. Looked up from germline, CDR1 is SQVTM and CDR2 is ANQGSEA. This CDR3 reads CSARTGGHNYGYTF. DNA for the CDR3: TGCAGCGCACGGACAGGGGGCCATAACTATGGCTACACCTTC.

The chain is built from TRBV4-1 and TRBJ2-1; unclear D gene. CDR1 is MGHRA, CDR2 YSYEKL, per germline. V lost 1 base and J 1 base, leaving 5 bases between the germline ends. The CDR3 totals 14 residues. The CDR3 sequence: CASSQAVSYNEQFF. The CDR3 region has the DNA TGCGCCAGCAGCCAAGCCGTATCCTACAATGAGCAGTTCTTC.

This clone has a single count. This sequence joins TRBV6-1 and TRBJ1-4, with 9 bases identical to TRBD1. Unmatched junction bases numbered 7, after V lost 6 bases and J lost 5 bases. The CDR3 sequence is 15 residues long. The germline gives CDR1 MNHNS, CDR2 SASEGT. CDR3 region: CASRFFGQGNEKLFF. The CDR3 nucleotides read TGTGCCAGCAGATTCTTTGGACAGGGGAATGAAAAACTGTTTTTT.

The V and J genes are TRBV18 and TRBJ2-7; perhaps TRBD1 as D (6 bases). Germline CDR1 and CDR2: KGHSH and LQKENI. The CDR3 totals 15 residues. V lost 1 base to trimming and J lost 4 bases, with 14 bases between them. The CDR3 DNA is TGTGCCAGCTCACCACAGGACAGCTCGGGGTACGAGCAGTACTTC. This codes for CASSPQDSSGYEQYF.

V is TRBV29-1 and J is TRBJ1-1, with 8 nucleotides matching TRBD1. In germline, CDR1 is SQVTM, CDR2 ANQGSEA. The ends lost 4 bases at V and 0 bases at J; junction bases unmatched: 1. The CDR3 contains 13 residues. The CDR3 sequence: CSVGDRMNTEAFF. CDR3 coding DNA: TGCAGCGTTGGGGACAGGATGAACACTGAAGCTTTCTTT.

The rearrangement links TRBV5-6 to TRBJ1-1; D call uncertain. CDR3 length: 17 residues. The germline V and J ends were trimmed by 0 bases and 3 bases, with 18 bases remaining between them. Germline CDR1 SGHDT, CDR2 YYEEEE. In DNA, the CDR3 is TGTGCCAGCAGCTTGGCCGGGTTCCTCTCGGGGTACACTGAAGCTTTCTTT. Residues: CASSLAGFLSGYTEAFF.

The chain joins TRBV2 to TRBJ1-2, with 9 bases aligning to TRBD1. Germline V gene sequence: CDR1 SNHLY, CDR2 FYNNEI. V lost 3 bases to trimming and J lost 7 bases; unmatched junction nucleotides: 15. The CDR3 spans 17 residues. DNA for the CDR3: TGTGCCAGCAGTGATCAGTATGGGACAGGGCAGTTGGTTGGCTACACCTTC. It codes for CASSDQYGTGQLVGYTF. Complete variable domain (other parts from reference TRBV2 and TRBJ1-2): EPEVTQTPSHQVTQMGQEVILRCVPISNHLYFYWYRQILGQKVEFLVSFYNNEISEKSEIFDDQFSVERPDGSNFTLKIRSTKLEDSAMYFCASSDQYGTGQLVGYTFGSGTRLTVV.

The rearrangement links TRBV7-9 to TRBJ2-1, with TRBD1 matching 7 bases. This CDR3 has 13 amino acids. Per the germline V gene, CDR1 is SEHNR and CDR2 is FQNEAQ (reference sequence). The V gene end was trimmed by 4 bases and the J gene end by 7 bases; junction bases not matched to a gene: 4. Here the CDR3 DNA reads TGTGCCAGCAGCTCTCCAGGGGGAAATGAGCAGTTCTTC. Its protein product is CASSSPGGNEQFF.

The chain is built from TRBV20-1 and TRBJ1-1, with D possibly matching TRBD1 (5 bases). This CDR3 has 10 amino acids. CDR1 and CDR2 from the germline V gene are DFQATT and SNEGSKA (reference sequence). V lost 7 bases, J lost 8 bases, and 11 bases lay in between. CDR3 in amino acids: CSVGRQEAFF. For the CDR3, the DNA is TGCAGTGTTGGACGACAGGAAGCTTTCTTT.

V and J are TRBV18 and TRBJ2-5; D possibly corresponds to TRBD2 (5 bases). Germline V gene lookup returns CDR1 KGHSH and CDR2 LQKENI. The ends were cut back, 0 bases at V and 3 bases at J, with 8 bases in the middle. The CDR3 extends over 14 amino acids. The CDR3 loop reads CASSPPLAKETQYF. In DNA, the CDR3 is TGTGCCAGCTCACCACCTCTAGCCAAAGAGACCCAGTACTTC.